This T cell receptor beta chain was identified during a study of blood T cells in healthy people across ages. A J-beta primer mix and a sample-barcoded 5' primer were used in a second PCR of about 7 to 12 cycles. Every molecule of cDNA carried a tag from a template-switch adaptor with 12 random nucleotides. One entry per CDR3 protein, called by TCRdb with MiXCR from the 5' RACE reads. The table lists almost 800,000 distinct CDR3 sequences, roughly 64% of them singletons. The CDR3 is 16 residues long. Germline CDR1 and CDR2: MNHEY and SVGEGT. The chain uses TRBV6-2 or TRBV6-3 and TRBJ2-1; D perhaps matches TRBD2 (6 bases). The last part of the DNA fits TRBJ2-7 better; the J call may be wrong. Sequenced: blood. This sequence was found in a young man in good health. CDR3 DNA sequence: TGTGCCAGCAGTCCAGACTGGCGGGGACCCTACAATGAGCAGTACTTC. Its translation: CASSPDWRGPYNEQYF.